The rows below give T cell receptor beta chains drawn from one sample of a study of early T cells in non-severe SARS-CoV-2 infection. TCRdb fed the 5' RACE reads into MiXCR, producing one record per CDR3 protein. This table holds 25,000 to 35,000 distinct CDR3 sequences, under 7% found once. Sample: whole blood. These receptors all stem from an adult who was a healthcare worker with PCR-confirmed SARS-CoV-2 infection or an uninfected control (not recorded which). CDR3s include the opening cysteine and the closing phenylalanine or tryptophan. The D gene is left open where the match is weak. Where a row states a size, it is once, few, many or the class of an expanded clone; other rows omit it.

len: 13
abundance: many
j_gene: TRBJ1-2
v_gene: TRBV29-1
d_gene: TRBD1
CDR3nt: TGCAGCGTTCTGGACAGGGGGGACTATGGCTACACCTTC
CDR3aa: CSVLDRGDYGYTF

len: 16
abundance: many
j_gene: TRBJ2-7
v_gene: TRBV18
d_gene: TRBD2
CDR3nt: TGTGCCAGCTCACGGACGACTAGCGGGATTTCCTACGAGCAGTACTTC
CDR3aa: CASSRTTSGISYEQYF

len: 13
abundance: few
j_gene: TRBJ2-2
v_gene: TRBV30
d_gene: .
CDR3nt: TGTGCCTGGAGTAGCCGGAACACCGGGGAGCTGTTTTTT
CDR3aa: CAWSSRNTGELFF

len: 15
abundance: many
j_gene: TRBJ1-2
v_gene: TRBV14
d_gene: TRBD1
CDR3nt: TGTGCCAGCAGCCAAGGCAGGGGGACAGCCTATGGCTACACCTTC
CDR3aa: CASSQGRGTAYGYTF

len: 12
abundance: few
j_gene: TRBJ2-1
v_gene: TRBV6-2/TRBV6-3
d_gene: .
CDR3nt: TGTGCCAGCAGTAAACAGGGTTCCGAGCAGTTCTTC
CDR3aa: CASSKQGSEQFF

len: 14
abundance: many
j_gene: TRBJ2-3
v_gene: TRBV12-3/TRBV12-4
d_gene: TRBD1
CDR3nt: TGTGCCAGCGGAACTAGACAGGGCGCAGATACGCAGTATTTT
CDR3aa: CASGTRQGADTQYF

len: 14
abundance: many
j_gene: TRBJ1-1
v_gene: TRBV10-2
d_gene: .
CDR3nt: TGCGCCAGCAGTCCGGGAACCATGAACACTGAAGCTTTCTTT
CDR3aa: CASSPGTMNTEAFF

len: 15
abundance: many
j_gene: TRBJ2-5
v_gene: TRBV6-2/TRBV6-3
d_gene: TRBD2
CDR3nt: TGTGCCAGCAGTTACCCACTAGCGGGGGGAGAGACCCAGTACTTC
CDR3aa: CASSYPLAGGETQYF

len: 15
abundance: many
j_gene: TRBJ2-7
v_gene: TRBV24-1
d_gene: TRBD1
CDR3nt: TGTGCCACCAGTGACCCAGGGCAGGGGGCGATCGAGCAGTACTTC
CDR3aa: CATSDPGQGAIEQYF

len: 16
abundance: many
j_gene: TRBJ2-5
v_gene: TRBV20-1
d_gene: TRBD2
CDR3nt: TGCAGTGCTAGAGGGCTCCTAGCGGGGACCCAAGAGACCCAGTACTTC
CDR3aa: CSARGLLAGTQETQYF

len: 13
abundance: many
j_gene: TRBJ1-1
v_gene: TRBV15
d_gene: .
CDR3nt: TGTGCCACCAGCAGAGATACAGGAACCAGGGCTTTCTTT
CDR3aa: CATSRDTGTRAFF

len: 14
abundance: .
j_gene: TRBJ2-1
v_gene: TRBV25-1
d_gene: .
CDR3nt: TGTGCCAGCAGTGGTGCGGGACCCTACAATGAGCAGTTCTTC
CDR3aa: CASSGAGPYNEQFF

len: 14
abundance: many
j_gene: TRBJ2-1
v_gene: TRBV28
d_gene: .
CDR3nt: TGTGCCAGCAGACCAGGGGCTTCCTACAATGAGCAGTTCTTC
CDR3aa: CASRPGASYNEQFF

len: 14
abundance: few
j_gene: TRBJ2-6
v_gene: TRBV23-1
d_gene: .
CDR3nt: TGCGCCAGCAGTCGTGGATGCGGGGCCAACGTCCTGACTTTC
CDR3aa: CASSRGCGANVLTF

len: 13
abundance: many
j_gene: TRBJ2-1
v_gene: TRBV7-9
d_gene: .
CDR3nt: TGTGCCAGCAGCTTCCAGGGGGGGTTAGAGCAGTTCTTC
CDR3aa: CASSFQGGLEQFF

len: 14
abundance: .
j_gene: TRBJ2-5
v_gene: TRBV11-2
d_gene: .
CDR3nt: TGTGCCAGCAGCTTAATGCGGACGGGGGAGACCCAGTACTTC
CDR3aa: CASSLMRTGETQYF

len: 13
abundance: many
j_gene: TRBJ2-1
v_gene: TRBV12-3/TRBV12-4
d_gene: .
CDR3nt: TGTGCCAGCAGGGGATCGGTCTACAATGAGCAGTTCTTC
CDR3aa: CASRGSVYNEQFF

len: 15
abundance: few
j_gene: TRBJ2-3
v_gene: TRBV5-1
d_gene: .
CDR3nt: TGCGCCAGCAGTTTGGGGGTTCAGCCCACAGATACGCAGTATTTT
CDR3aa: CASSLGVQPTDTQYF

len: 14
abundance: few
j_gene: TRBJ1-1
v_gene: TRBV11-1
d_gene: .
CDR3nt: TGTGCCAGCAGCTCACGACGATTGGACACTGAAGCTTTCTTT
CDR3aa: CASSSRRLDTEAFF

len: 15
abundance: many
j_gene: TRBJ2-1
v_gene: TRBV20-1
d_gene: TRBD2
CDR3nt: TGCAGTGCTGGTCAACTAGCGGGAGGGGACAATGAGCAGTTCTTC
CDR3aa: CSAGQLAGGDNEQFF

len: 11
abundance: .
j_gene: TRBJ2-7
v_gene: TRBV29-1
d_gene: TRBD1
CDR3nt: TGCAGCGTGTCCCGGGACAGTTTCGAGTACTTC
CDR3aa: CSVSRDSFEYF

len: 15
abundance: many
j_gene: TRBJ2-7
v_gene: TRBV4-2
d_gene: .
CDR3nt: TGTGCCAGCAGCCAAGAGTCGGTGGGCTCCTACGAGCAGTACTTC
CDR3aa: CASSQESVGSYEQYF

len: 14
abundance: .
j_gene: TRBJ2-1
v_gene: TRBV6-5
d_gene: TRBD2
CDR3nt: TGTGCCAGCAAGAGGGTAGCGGGGCACAATGAGCAGTTCTTC
CDR3aa: CASKRVAGHNEQFF

len: 19
abundance: many
j_gene: TRBJ2-1
v_gene: TRBV23-1
d_gene: .
CDR3nt: TGCGCCAGCAGTCAATTTTTTGGGGGCAAGGACAACCTCGGGGGTGAGCAGTTCTTC
CDR3aa: CASSQFFGGKDNLGGEQFF

len: 16
abundance: few
j_gene: TRBJ2-1
v_gene: TRBV4-3
d_gene: .
CDR3nt: TGCGCCAGCAGCCAAGAGGCAGGGGCGAGCTACAATGAGCAGTTCTTC
CDR3aa: CASSQEAGASYNEQFF

len: 14
abundance: medium-sized
j_gene: TRBJ2-1
v_gene: TRBV19
d_gene: .
CDR3nt: TGTGCCAGTAGTATAGCTAACCGTTACAATGAGCAGTTCTTC
CDR3aa: CASSIANRYNEQFF

len: 14
abundance: few
j_gene: TRBJ1-1
v_gene: TRBV7-3
d_gene: .
CDR3nt: TGTGCCAGCAGCCAGGACAGTGTGAACACTGAAGCTTTCTTT
CDR3aa: CASSQDSVNTEAFF

len: 17
abundance: .
j_gene: TRBJ1-5
v_gene: TRBV10-2
d_gene: TRBD1
CDR3nt: TGCGCCAGCAGTGCATATACAGGGGGCTCTAGCAATCAGCCCCAGCATTTT
CDR3aa: CASSAYTGGSSNQPQHF

len: 14
abundance: few
j_gene: TRBJ1-1
v_gene: TRBV5-1
d_gene: .
CDR3nt: TGCGCCAGCAGCTTGAAGGGGCCGAACACTGAAGCTTTCTTT
CDR3aa: CASSLKGPNTEAFF

len: 15
abundance: many
j_gene: TRBJ1-2
v_gene: TRBV10-3
d_gene: .
CDR3nt: TGTGCCATCCGAGTCTACGGGACGGGCAACTATGGCTACACCTTC
CDR3aa: CAIRVYGTGNYGYTF

len: 13
abundance: many
j_gene: TRBJ2-5
v_gene: TRBV14
d_gene: .
CDR3nt: TGTGCCAGCAGCCGCGTCGCGGGGACGGCCCAGTACTTC
CDR3aa: CASSRVAGTAQYF

len: 14
abundance: few
j_gene: TRBJ2-1
v_gene: TRBV20-1
d_gene: TRBD2
CDR3nt: TGCAGTGCTAGAAATAGCGGGGGGGCCGATGAGCAGTTCTTC
CDR3aa: CSARNSGGADEQFF

len: 14
abundance: many
j_gene: TRBJ2-3
v_gene: TRBV9
d_gene: .
CDR3nt: TGTGCCAGCAGCGTAGCTTACCGGGGAGATACGCAGTATTTT
CDR3aa: CASSVAYRGDTQYF

len: 15
abundance: .
j_gene: TRBJ1-3
v_gene: TRBV6-6
d_gene: .
CDR3nt: TGTGCTTCTGAGGAGACAAGAGGCTCTGGAAACACCATATATTTT
CDR3aa: CASEETRGSGNTIYF

len: 18
abundance: .
j_gene: TRBJ1-6
v_gene: TRBV14
d_gene: TRBD1
CDR3nt: TGTGCCAGCAGCCAAGTCCGGACAGGGGTGGAAAATCGTTCACCCCTCCACTTT
CDR3aa: CASSQVRTGVENRSPLHF

len: 13
abundance: many
j_gene: TRBJ1-2
v_gene: TRBV4-2
d_gene: .
CDR3nt: TGTGCCAGCAGAAGTGGGAGTAACTATGGCTACACCTTC
CDR3aa: CASRSGSNYGYTF

len: 16
abundance: few
j_gene: TRBJ2-1
v_gene: TRBV5-1
d_gene: TRBD2
CDR3nt: TGCGCCAGCAGCTTGGCGGGGACTAGCGGGGGATATGAGCAGTTCTTC
CDR3aa: CASSLAGTSGGYEQFF

len: 15
abundance: .
j_gene: TRBJ2-7
v_gene: TRBV6-1
d_gene: .
CDR3nt: TGTGCCAGCAGTGGCTTAGGGGCCAGCTCCTACGAGCAGTACTTC
CDR3aa: CASSGLGASSYEQYF

len: 14
abundance: .
j_gene: TRBJ2-3
v_gene: TRBV12-3/TRBV12-4
d_gene: .
CDR3nt: TGTGCCAGCAGTTTGGGCGGGCGCACAGATACGCAGTATTTT
CDR3aa: CASSLGGRTDTQYF

len: 15
abundance: few
j_gene: TRBJ1-2
v_gene: TRBV3-1
d_gene: TRBD1
CDR3nt: TGTGCCAGCAGCCGCCGGGACAGGGTAGACTATGGCTACACCTTC
CDR3aa: CASSRRDRVDYGYTF

len: 14
abundance: many
j_gene: TRBJ2-3
v_gene: TRBV20-1
d_gene: .
CDR3nt: TGCAGTGCCACCTCTAGCGCAAACACAGATACGCAGTATTTT
CDR3aa: CSATSSANTDTQYF

len: 14
abundance: many
j_gene: TRBJ2-2
v_gene: TRBV27
d_gene: .
CDR3nt: TGTGCCAGTAAAACAGGGATGAACACCGGGGAGCTGTTTTTT
CDR3aa: CASKTGMNTGELFF

len: 13
abundance: many
j_gene: TRBJ2-3
v_gene: TRBV7-2
d_gene: .
CDR3nt: TGTGCCAGCAGCTTTGTTGATGTAGATACGCAGTATTTT
CDR3aa: CASSFVDVDTQYF

len: 15
abundance: many
j_gene: TRBJ2-3
v_gene: TRBV7-8
d_gene: TRBD2
CDR3nt: TGTGCCAGCAGCTTTAGCGGGGGGCGCTTAGATACGCAGTATTTT
CDR3aa: CASSFSGGRLDTQYF

len: 14
abundance: many
j_gene: TRBJ2-5
v_gene: TRBV9
d_gene: .
CDR3nt: TGTGCCAGCAGCCCAGGGACTTACCAAGAGACCCAGTACTTC
CDR3aa: CASSPGTYQETQYF

len: 13
abundance: many
j_gene: TRBJ2-3
v_gene: TRBV12-3/TRBV12-4
d_gene: .
CDR3nt: TGTGCCAGCAGCCCCCCCCTATCCGATACGCAGTATTTT
CDR3aa: CASSPPLSDTQYF

len: 16
abundance: .
j_gene: TRBJ2-1
v_gene: TRBV19
d_gene: .
CDR3nt: TGTGCCAGTAGTATAGAAATATCTCAAGCCTACAATGAGCAGTTCTTC
CDR3aa: CASSIEISQAYNEQFF

len: 15
abundance: few
j_gene: TRBJ2-5
v_gene: TRBV6-2/TRBV6-3
d_gene: TRBD2
CDR3nt: TGTGCCAGCAGTTACCCTCTAGCGGGGGAGGAGACCCAGTACTTC
CDR3aa: CASSYPLAGEETQYF

len: 16
abundance: many
j_gene: TRBJ2-3
v_gene: TRBV7-2
d_gene: TRBD1
CDR3nt: TGTGCCAGCAGCCTCCAGGGGGCCCCTAGCACAGATACGCAGTATTTT
CDR3aa: CASSLQGAPSTDTQYF

len: 17
abundance: medium-sized
j_gene: TRBJ1-6
v_gene: TRBV6-5
d_gene: TRBD1
CDR3nt: TGTGCCAGCAGCCCCCCTGGGACAGGGGTGCGGAATTCACCCCTCCACTTT
CDR3aa: CASSPPGTGVRNSPLHF

len: 17
abundance: many
j_gene: TRBJ1-2
v_gene: TRBV7-8
d_gene: TRBD1
CDR3nt: TGTGCCAGCAGCGCCGGGACAGGTCATGTCCCCTCCGGGGGCTACACCTTC
CDR3aa: CASSAGTGHVPSGGYTF

len: 15
abundance: many
j_gene: TRBJ2-1
v_gene: TRBV7-2
d_gene: .
CDR3nt: TGTGCCAGCAGCTTAGGAGGTCCCAACCCGGGTGAGCAGTTCTTC
CDR3aa: CASSLGGPNPGEQFF

len: 13
abundance: few
j_gene: TRBJ2-3
v_gene: TRBV2
d_gene: TRBD2
CDR3nt: TGTGCCAGCAGTTGGGAGGGGACAGATACGCAGTATTTT
CDR3aa: CASSWEGTDTQYF

len: 15
abundance: .
j_gene: TRBJ2-4
v_gene: TRBV20-1
d_gene: .
CDR3nt: TGCAGTGCCCCCGGTAATAGCGGAGCCAAAAACATTCAGTACTTC
CDR3aa: CSAPGNSGAKNIQYF

len: 15
abundance: few
j_gene: TRBJ2-1
v_gene: TRBV9
d_gene: .
CDR3nt: TGTGCCAGCAGCCCCCTGAGCGGGTTTCACAATGAGCAGTTCTTC
CDR3aa: CASSPLSGFHNEQFF

len: 14
abundance: many
j_gene: TRBJ2-3
v_gene: TRBV5-5
d_gene: .
CDR3nt: TGTGCCAGCAGCTTACAGGAGACCACAGATACGCAGTATTTT
CDR3aa: CASSLQETTDTQYF

len: 13
abundance: few
j_gene: TRBJ2-2
v_gene: TRBV28
d_gene: .
CDR3nt: TGTGCCAGCAGCGTGACAGTTACCGGGGAGCTGTTTTTT
CDR3aa: CASSVTVTGELFF